The subject of this entry is one T cell receptor (beta chain). The record originates from a study of control samples from healthy donors and cancer patients. V trimming: 3 bases; J trimming: 7 bases; junction bases outside the gene matches: 3. CDR3 length: 13 amino acids. Sequencing used immunoSEQ multiplex PCR; TCRdb keeps in-frame clones, though not all of them. The sample shows about 94,000 clones, approximately 90% of them seen only once. The rearrangement joins TRBV12-3 or TRBV12-4 to TRBJ1-5; 7 nucleotides agree with TRBD1. The TCR comes from a woman aged 18-30 years in good health. Sequences were obtained from blood. CDR3 loop: CASSFDREQPQHF. DNA for the CDR3: TGTGCCAGCAGTTTTGACAGGGAGCAGCCCCAGCATTTT.